This passage covers 29 T cell receptor beta chains from one sample sequenced in a study of cytomegalovirus exposure and HLA in healthy donors. PCR amplification relied on 60 Vbeta primers (plus 13 Jbeta primers). Method: immunoSEQ multiplex PCR; TCRdb's copy keeps in-frame clones and lacks some. The sample has 50,000 to 65,000 clones; roughly 85% are singletons. The sample taken for sequencing was PBMCs. The source of these receptors is a woman between 18 and 29 years old in good health and CMV-seronegative.

The chain has TRBV6-5 and TRBJ2-5; D possibly corresponds to TRBD1 (6 bases). The J call is uncertain, as TRBJ2-7 better fits the DNA end. The CDR3 spans 13 residues. The germline V gene has CDR1 MNHEY and CDR2 SVGAGI. The CDR3 here is CASSYHRVYEQYF. CDR3 sequence (DNA): TGTGCCAGCAGTTACCACAGGGTATACGAGCAGTACTTC.

The genes are TRBV7-2 and TRBJ2-1, with 12 bases matching TRBD2. CDR1 is SGHTA, CDR2 FQGNSA, per germline. This CDR3 is 16 amino acids long. V dropped 6 bases and J dropped 7; count of bases not matched to a gene: 10. The CDR3 sequence: CASRTTSGSLGNEQFF. CDR3 DNA: TGTGCCAGCAGGACGACTAGCGGGAGTTTAGGGAATGAGCAGTTCTTC.

The genes are TRBV14 and TRBJ1-2; 9 bases fit TRBD1. The V segment lost 4 bases and the J segment 0 bases; nucleotides outside the gene matches: 3. The CDR3 spans 15 residues. Germline V gene lookup returns CDR1 SGHDN and CDR2 FVKESK. CDR3: CASSRGQGPNYGYTF. Here the CDR3 DNA reads TGTGCCAGCAGCCGCGGACAGGGGCCTAACTATGGCTACACCTTC.

CDR3: CASSLPDRDHEQYF. Written as DNA, the CDR3 is TGTGCCAGCAGTCTACCCGACAGGGACCACGAGCAGTACTTC. The chain uses TRBV6-6 and TRBJ2-7; 7 bases line up with TRBD1. J was trimmed by 5 bases and V by 5 bases; bases with no gene match: 9. The length of the CDR3 is 14 residues. The germline V gene encodes CDR1 MNHNY and CDR2 SVGAGI (reference sequence).

The CDR3 sequence: CASSLPGTHQPQHF. DNA for the CDR3: TGTGCCAGCAGTTTACCGGGAACACATCAGCCCCAGCATTTT. The chain uses TRBV27 and TRBJ1-5; no firm D call. CDR1 is MNHEY, CDR2 SMNVEV, per germline (reference sequence). With 2 bases removed from V and 5 bases from J, the gap between germline ends came to 10 bases. This CDR3 is 14 amino acids long.

The chain recombines TRBV28 with TRBJ1-1; D unresolved. Trimming shortened V by 3 bases and J by 5 bases, and 4 bases separated the two germline ends. This CDR3 spans 11 amino acids. The V gene's germline CDR1 is MDHEN and CDR2 SYDVKM. For the CDR3, the DNA is TGTGCCAGCAGTTTGAGGACTGAAGCTTTCTTT. It translates to CASSLRTEAFF.

V and J are TRBV29-1 and TRBJ2-7; 12 bases are shared with TRBD2. Trimming removed 6 bases from V and 1 base from J; junction bases left unmatched: 4. CDR1 is SQVTM and CDR2 is ANQGSEA in the germline V gene. CDR3 length equals 14 residues. CDR3 sequence: CSVLTSGSSYEQYF. The DNA of the CDR3 is TGCAGCGTCCTGACTAGCGGGAGTTCCTACGAGCAGTACTTC.

This rearrangement joins TRBV27 to TRBJ2-2; D is perhaps TRBD2 (5 bases). Trimming removed 4 bases from V and 2 bases from J, with 20 bases in between. In germline, CDR1 is MNHEY, CDR2 SMNVEV (reference sequence). The CDR3 is 18 amino acids. The CDR3 reads CASSSPAGVKRNTGELFF. The CDR3 nucleotides are TGTGCCAGCAGTTCCCCCGCCGGGGTGAAGCGAAACACCGGGGAGCTGTTTTTT.

In this sample, this clone turned up a few times. The genes are TRBV28 and TRBJ2-7, with 13 bases aligning to TRBD2. The CDR3 is made up of 18 amino acids. V lost 4 bases and J lost 3; bases outside the gene matches: 12. Germline V lookup: CDR1 MDHEN, CDR2 SYDVKM. The CDR3 DNA reads as TGTGCCAGCAGTTCCCCCGGGACTAGCGGGAAGAATGGCTACGAGCAGTACTTC. It translates to CASSSPGTSGKNGYEQYF.

With regard to this clone: Mismatch with germline at one junction end may stem from a read error. This sequence joins TRBV5-1 and TRBJ1-6; D is possibly TRBD1 (5 bases). This CDR3 has 15 residues. Germline V gene data show CDR1 as SGHRS and CDR2 as YFSETQ. As DNA, the CDR3 is TGCGCCAGCACCTTGGAGGGGCCCAATAATTCACCCCTCCACTTT. This codes for CASTLEGPNNSPLHF. The complete variable domain, with remaining parts taken from reference TRBV5-1 and TRBJ1-6, reads KAGVTQTPRYLIKTRGQQVTLSCSPISGHRSVSWYQQTPGQGLQFLFEYFSETQRNKGNFPGRFSGRQFSNSRSEMNVSTLELGDSALYLCASTLEGPNNSPLHFGNGTRLTVT.

This chain connects TRBV6-1 to TRBJ2-1; D remains unclear. V lost 4 bases and J lost 8, with 9 bases in between. CDR1 is MNHNS and CDR2 is SASEGT in the germline V gene. This CDR3 is built from 12 residues. The CDR3 DNA is TGTGCCAGCAGTGGGCTAGTACATGAGCAGTTCTTC. It translates to CASSGLVHEQFF.

The chain's CDR3 is CASRDRLAESSYNEQFF. The CDR3 DNA sequence: TGTGCCAGCAGAGACCGACTAGCAGAAAGCTCCTACAATGAGCAGTTCTTC. The rearrangement uses TRBV2 and TRBJ2-1; TRBD2 matches 7 bases. Germline-derived CDR1 and CDR2 are SNHLY and FYNNEI. This CDR3 region has 17 residues. The V and J ends lost 6 bases and 0 bases, in that order; junction bases with no gene match: 11.

The V and J genes are TRBV27 and TRBJ1-1, with D tentatively TRBD1 (6 bases). The CDR3 is 15 residues long. Germline CDR1 and CDR2: MNHEY and SMNVEV (reference sequence). V lost 6 bases to trimming and J lost 4 bases, with 18 bases between them. The DNA of the CDR3 is TGTGCCAGCAGGAGAAGTGCGGGGGCGGGCACTGAAGCTTTCTTT. Its protein is CASRRSAGAGTEAFF.

The CDR3, as DNA: TGTGCCAGCAGCGTGGATCTGACAGGGCCGGACTATGGCTACACCTTC. Its protein is CASSVDLTGPDYGYTF. V usage is TRBV7-9 and J usage is TRBJ1-2; 7 nucleotides agree with TRBD1. The V segment lost 5 bases and the J segment 3 bases; nucleotides outside the gene matches: 12. The CDR3 extends over 16 amino acids. Germline-derived CDR1 and CDR2 are SEHNR and FQNEAQ (reference sequence).

This chain links TRBV19 with TRBJ2-1, with TRBD2 matching 9 bases. V lost 5 bases to trimming and J lost 8 bases; unmatched junction nucleotides: 4. This CDR3 is built from 13 residues. Germline assignment: CDR1 LNHDA and CDR2 SQIVND (reference sequence). Here the CDR3 DNA reads TGTGCCAGTAGTGGTAGCGGGAGAGATGAGCAGTTCTTC. Its translation is CASSGSGRDEQFF.

This clone was detected only a few times. The chain couples TRBV13 to TRBJ1-5, with no clear D. V lost 0 bases, J lost 1 base, and 7 bases lay in between. Germline loops: CDR1 PRHDT, CDR2 FYEKMQ (reference sequence). The CDR3 totals 15 residues. The CDR3 DNA follows: TGTGCCAGCAGCTTAGGCGTGGGCAGCAATCAGCCCCAGCATTTT. It translates to CASSLGVGSNQPQHF.

This chain uses TRBV7-8 with TRBJ2-5, with TRBD2 identical over 8 bases. Germline CDR1 and CDR2: SGHVS and FQNEAQ. This CDR3 comprises 16 residues. Trimming cost V 4 bases and J 4 bases; bases outside gene matches: 11. The CDR3 loop is CASSYREAGVGETQYF. In DNA form, the CDR3 reads TGTGCCAGCAGCTACAGAGAAGCGGGAGTGGGAGAGACCCAGTACTTC.

The chain combines TRBV5-8 with TRBJ1-5; unclear D gene. The CDR3 is 14 amino acids. Germline V CDR1 and CDR2: SGHTS, YDEGEE. V lost 2 bases and J 3 bases, leaving 9 bases between the germline ends. CDR3 protein: CASSLRRNNQPQHF. CDR3 nucleotides: TGTGCCAGCAGCTTACGGAGGAACAATCAGCCCCAGCATTTT.

V and J are TRBV19 and TRBJ1-5; 9 positions agree with TRBD1. This CDR3 has 17 residues. Trimming at V came to 0 bases and at J to 2 bases, leaving 5 bases not matched to a gene. CDR1 and CDR2 (germline): LNHDA, SQIVND (reference sequence). The CDR3 coding sequence is TGTGCCAGTAGTATAGACACAGGGGGCTATGGCAATCAGCCCCAGCATTTT. Protein product: CASSIDTGGYGNQPQHF.

V is TRBV7-2 and J is TRBJ1-6; no firm D call. V lost 2 bases, J lost 7 bases, and 15 bases lay in between. CDR3 length: 16 residues. In germline, CDR1 is SGHTA, CDR2 FQGNSA. The CDR3 DNA sequence: TGTGCCAGCAGCTTATTCATGCGGCCGACGAATTCACCCCTCCACTTT. Residues: CASSLFMRPTNSPLHF.

This clone showed up just a few times. This rearrangement joins TRBV6-5 to TRBJ1-2; 8 bases are shared with TRBD1. Trimming at V came to 0 bases and at J to 2 bases, leaving 5 bases not matched to a gene. There are 16 residues in the CDR3. CDR1 and CDR2 (germline): MNHEY, SVGAGI. The CDR3 protein is CASSYSTTGVNYGYTF. The CDR3 DNA is TGTGCCAGCAGTTACTCAACGACAGGGGTCAACTATGGCTACACCTTC.

V is TRBV27 and J is TRBJ2-3; 9 positions agree with TRBD2. V lost 5 bases to trimming and J lost 6 bases; unmatched junction nucleotides: 12. This CDR3 comprises 16 residues. Germline V gene lookup returns CDR1 MNHEY and CDR2 SMNVEV (reference sequence). CDR3 residues: CASSPPGLAVSDTQYF. CDR3 DNA sequence: TGTGCCAGCAGTCCTCCGGGACTAGCAGTTTCGGATACGCAGTATTTT.

The chain couples TRBV28 to TRBJ2-7, with D possibly TRBD2 on 6 matching bases. V gave up 2 bases and J gave up 2 bases, with 10 bases separating them. CDR3 length: 14 residues. Per the germline V gene, CDR1 is MDHEN and CDR2 is SYDVKM. Here the CDR3 DNA reads TGTGCCAGCAGTTTAAGCGGCGGGGCCTACGAGCAGTACTTC. Translated, it gives CASSLSGGAYEQYF.

V usage is TRBV5-8 and J usage is TRBJ1-5; tentative D call: TRBD1 (6 bases). V gave up 4 bases and J gave up 1 base, with 15 bases separating them. Germline loops: CDR1 SGHTS, CDR2 YDEGEE. The CDR3 totals 16 residues. The CDR3 DNA reads as TGTGCCAGCAGCCACCAGGGACAAATAAGCAATCAGCCCCAGCATTTT. It specifies CASSHQGQISNQPQHF.

Only a few counts were recorded for this clone. The chain has TRBV6-4 and TRBJ2-3, with 10 positions matching TRBD1. The CDR3 is 15 residues long. V shed 8 bases and J 1 base; nucleotides not matched to a gene: 6. CDR1 MRHNA and CDR2 SNTAGT come from the germline V gene. The CDR3 loop reads CASAPGTGGTDTQYF. CDR3 nucleotide sequence: TGTGCCAGCGCACCCGGGACAGGGGGCACAGATACGCAGTATTTT.

Details on this clone: The germline gene is not matched at one end of the junction; a read error may be the cause. The J gene is TRBJ2-1, the V gene TRBV7-7; a weak D match, TRBD1 (5 bases). Germline CDR1 reads SSHAT; CDR2 reads FNYEAQ (reference sequence). CDR3 length: 13 amino acids. CDR3 coding DNA: TGTGCTAGCAGCTCAGACAGCTACAATGAGCAGTTCTTC. It translates to CASSSDSYNEQFF.

V gene TRBV30 combines with J gene TRBJ2-7; TRBD1 might be the D (6 bases). In germline, CDR1 is GTSNPN, CDR2 SVGIG (reference sequence). V shed 3 bases and J shed 3 bases, with 27 bases lying between them. The CDR3 covers 18 residues. CDR3 sequence (DNA): TGTGCCTGGAGGGGGGACATCATACTACCCTGTCCCCGCTACGAGCAGTACTTC. Translation gives CAWRGDIILPCPRYEQYF.

The chain recombines TRBV19 with TRBJ2-3, with 10 bases matching TRBD1. V shed 3 bases, J shed 0 bases, and the junction held 3 bases outside the gene matches. The germline CDR1 and CDR2 sequences are LNHDA and SQIVND (reference sequence). The CDR3 length is 16 residues. CDR3 protein: CASSIRQGASTDTQYF. In DNA, the CDR3 is TGTGCCAGTAGTATCCGACAGGGGGCAAGCACAGATACGCAGTATTTT.

The rearrangement links TRBV9 to TRBJ2-5, with D possibly matching TRBD1 (5 bases). The germline V and J ends were trimmed by 3 bases and 7 bases, with 16 bases remaining between them. This CDR3 region has 14 residues. Per the germline V gene, CDR1 is SGDLS and CDR2 is YYNGEE. The CDR3 nucleotides read TGTGCCAGCAGCGACCCTACAAGGGGCGGGACCCAGTACTTC. As protein: CASSDPTRGGTQYF.